The present T cell receptor beta chain was sequenced within a study of neoadjuvant anti-PD-1 for oral cavity cancer (dated by TCRdb to the early 2020s). Turning to the overall study: Three to four biweekly doses of nivolumab at 3 mg/kg were mostly administered to patients before curative-intent surgical resection. A fourth nivolumab dose was given around day 43 to patients without progression, and definitive surgical resection was performed in those patients on days 50-56. Under RECIST 1.1, a patient counted as a responder if showing complete response, partial response or stable disease, and as a non-responder if showing progression. There were roughly 11 patients in the parent correlative cohort, and the response rate was over 25%.

For deep sequencing of PBMC libraries, mostly 450 to 500 ng of input genomic DNA was used, and six replicates were run per sample. Following the manufacturer's instructions, the team built TCRbeta libraries using the immunoSEQ hsTCRbeta kit. The completed libraries were mixed into a single pool at 3 nM, then sequenced with an Illumina NovaSeq 6000 S4 flow cell. The study's own analysis went as follows. The immunoSEQ Analyzer handled quality control and preprocessing of the raw data. The analysis was restricted to productive rearrangements, with each unique CDR3 amino acid sequence defining a clonotype. Repertoire clonality was estimated as the Gini-Simpson index, which was computed with the R package tcR. Student's t test was used to compare Gini indices, and Pearson correlation was used to assess associations with tumor size change. TCRdb re-hosts the immuneACCESS table, in-frame sequences only. Its copies lack some clones; in the studies checked, an unresolved V gene accounts for under half of them, and the cause for the rest is not known. D and trimming were read from the DNA, whereas the V and J calls and clone size are those reported in that table. Recorded for this sample are more than 50,000 clones; 79% of them occurred a single time. Roughly 2.6% of the sample comes from the top ten.

General findings and caveats noted by the study authors: TCR analyses included only three patients per response group, and the authors called for larger cohorts for validation. After neoadjuvant nivolumab, non-responders showed significantly higher T cell clonality (Gini index) in PBMCs than responders did. Higher pretreatment blood Treg/Th17 ratios correlated with higher pretreatment blood TCRbeta clonality and lower post-treatment tumor TCRbeta clonality.

The time point label on this specimen signifies: before neoadjuvant nivolumab. Patients were newly diagnosed with stage II-IVA oral cavity squamous cell carcinoma and had received no prior systemic or radiation treatment. The cohort was made up of patients with locally advanced, HPV-negative oral cavity squamous cell carcinoma. Peripheral blood mononuclear cells were analyzed directly, without maintenance or expansion in culture. The samples were drawn from a longitudinal correlative study tied to a single-arm phase II trial testing neoadjuvant nivolumab in oral cavity squamous cell carcinoma. Subject-matched pre- and post-treatment PBMCs and tumors from three responders and three non-responders underwent genomic DNA-based TCRbeta sequencing. Peripheral blood mononuclear cells were collected before nivolumab treatment and were collected again after treatment, at the time of surgery. Genomic DNA was isolated from PBMCs using the Maxwell RSC DNA from Cells kit.

The CDR3, from cysteine to phenylalanine, totals 14 residues. Of all the DNA, just the CDR3 is kept, 42 bases in frame from base 1. V is shortened by 8 bases, J by 3 bases, and the region joining them spans 17 bases. Via the germline V gene (reference sequence), CDR1 is MNHNY and CDR2 SVGAGI. This clone was detected once. What this receptor recognizes is not known. One base away there is no much larger clone; base qualities are not given. This receptor was identified in a person aged 35-79 years with oral cavity squamous cell carcinoma. This specimen was PBMCs, taken before nivolumab (anti-PD-1) treatment. Rearrangement joined TRBV6-6 to TRBJ2-7; TRBD1 is a possible D gene, resting on 5 matching bases. CDR3 protein: CASSRKGRGYEQYF. The nucleotide sequence is given as TGTGCCAGCTCCCGGAAGGGAAGGGGCTACGAGCAGTACTTC.